One and the same sample provided the 18 T cell receptor beta chains below, sequenced in a study of blood T cell repertoires in COVID-19. Profiling relied on immunoSEQ multiplex PCR, and the TCRdb table lists in-frame clones only, not all of them. This sample has more than 100,000 clones, with roughly 84% found just once. Sequencing was carried out using peripheral blood. These receptors came from a human donor in a cohort sampled during active COVID-19.

The rearrangement joins TRBV6-5 to TRBJ1-3, with 7 bases aligning to TRBD1. CDR1 and CDR2 (germline): MNHEY, SVGAGI. The CDR3 totals 13 residues. V was pared by 6 bases and J by 4 bases, with 3 bases of the junction left unmatched. The CDR3 region has the DNA TGTGCCAGCAGCGGACAGGAAGGAAACACCATATATTTT. This translates into CASSGQEGNTIYF.

The V call is TRBV18, the J call TRBJ1-1, with D maybe TRBD1 (5 bases). The CDR3 loop spans 15 amino acids. V was clipped by 2 bases and J by 4 bases, with 14 bases between them. Germline lookup yields CDR1 KGHSH and CDR2 LQKENI. The CDR3 reads CASSPVRGWTTEAFF. DNA of the CDR3: TGTGCCAGCTCACCAGTTAGGGGCTGGACCACTGAAGCTTTCTTT. Using reference TRBV18 and TRBJ1-1 for the parts outside the CDR3, the full variable domain is NAGVMQNPRHLVRRRGQEARLRCSPMKGHSHVYWYRQLPEEGLKFMVYLQKENIIDESGMPKERFSAEFPKEGPSILRIQQVVRGDSAAYFCASSPVRGWTTEAFFGQGTRLTVV.

This clone was recorded once. This chain links TRBV6-5 with TRBJ1-2; D is uncertain. CDR1 is MNHEY and CDR2 is SVGAGI in the germline V gene. The CDR3 contains 13 residues. Trimming left V 6 bases short and J 4 bases short, with 12 bases between. The CDR3 loop reads CASSPQPLYGYTF. The CDR3 DNA reads as TGTGCCAGCAGCCCACAGCCCCTCTATGGCTACACCTTC.

V usage is TRBV6-5 and J usage is TRBJ1-2; D might be TRBD1 (5 bases). The CDR3 is 15 residues long. Deletions cut 0 bases from V and 8 bases from J, with 16 bases between. The germline V gene has CDR1 MNHEY and CDR2 SVGAGI. The CDR3 reads CASSYSKGAGGGYTF. DNA of the CDR3: TGTGCCAGCAGTTACTCGAAAGGGGCAGGTGGGGGCTACACCTTC.

This sequence joins TRBV19 and TRBJ1-5; tentative D call: TRBD1 (5 bases). This CDR3 contains 14 residues. Per germline, CDR1 LNHDA and CDR2 SQIVND (reference sequence). Trimming stripped 3 bases from V and 5 bases from J, with 11 bases between. The CDR3 DNA sequence: TGTGCCAGTAGTATGGCTCGGGGGGATCAGCCCCAGCATTTT. This sequence encodes CASSMARGDQPQHF.

J is TRBJ2-6 and V is TRBV5-1; maybe TRBD1 (6 bases). Germline V CDR1 and CDR2: SGHRS, YFSETQ. Trimming left V 0 bases short and J 0 bases short, with 13 bases between. This CDR3 comprises 18 residues. DNA of the CDR3: TGCGCCAGCAGCTTGGTGGGGGCCCCATACTCTGGGGCCAACGTCCTGACTTTC. This codes for CASSLVGAPYSGANVLTF.

The chain is built from TRBV6-2 or TRBV6-3 and TRBJ1-5; 7 bases agree with TRBD1. The CDR3 spans 18 residues. After removal of 6 bases from V and 0 bases from J, the junction contained 14 bases not matched to a gene. Germline assignment: CDR1 MNHEY and CDR2 SVGEGT. CDR3 amino acids: CASSPAGQTLYSNQPQHF. CDR3 nucleotide sequence: TGTGCCAGCAGCCCTGCGGGACAGACCCTATATAGCAATCAGCCCCAGCATTTT.

The chain has TRBV6-4 and TRBJ1-1, with D possibly matching TRBD1 (5 bases). The CDR3 consists of 14 residues. Germline loops: CDR1 MRHNA, CDR2 SNTAGT. V lost 4 bases and J lost 3, with 12 bases in between. CDR3 nucleotides: TGTGCCAGCAGTGTCGGGGGGTCTGACACTGAAGCTTTCTTT. Translated, it gives CASSVGGSDTEAFF.

The chain joins TRBV2 to TRBJ2-7; D remains ambiguous. Germline CDR1 SNHLY, CDR2 FYNNEI. The CDR3 runs to 13 residues. Between the trimmed V and J ends, which lost 6 bases and 5 bases, there was a span of 14 bases. CDR3 sequence: CASRRRTDHEQYF. For the CDR3, the DNA is TGTGCCAGCAGACGAAGAACAGACCACGAGCAGTACTTC.

The genes are TRBV7-2 and TRBJ2-3; 10 bases map to TRBD2. Germline-derived CDR1 and CDR2 are SGHTA and FQGNSA. With V trimmed by 1 base and J by 4 bases, 2 bases remained unmatched. The CDR3 has 15 residues. CDR3 nucleotide sequence: TGTGCCAGCAGCTTAGATAGCGGGGGGTCAGATACGCAGTATTTT. This sequence encodes CASSLDSGGSDTQYF. Using reference TRBV7-2 and TRBJ2-3 for the parts outside the CDR3, the full variable domain is GAGVSQSPSNKVTEKGKDVELRCDPISGHTALYWYRQSLGQGLEFLIYFQGNSAPDKSGLPSDRFSAERTGGSVSTLTIQRTQQEDSAVYLCASSLDSGGSDTQYFGPGTRLTVL.

The genes are TRBV5-4 and TRBJ2-7; D might be TRBD2 (6 bases). This CDR3 has 14 residues. The germline CDR1 and CDR2 sequences are SGHNT and YYREEE (reference sequence). V lost 7 bases to trimming and J lost 7 bases, with 21 bases between them. The CDR3 DNA follows: TGTGCCAGCCTCGACGCCACGTCCCGGGGGGAGCAGTACTTC. This sequence encodes CASLDATSRGEQYF.

This clone has a single count. V usage is TRBV28 and J usage is TRBJ2-7; D may be TRBD2 (7 bases). The germline V gene has CDR1 MDHEN and CDR2 SYDVKM. The CDR3 is 15 residues long. The V end lost 5 bases, the J end lost 4 bases, and 18 bases lay between the germline ends. DNA of the CDR3: TGTGCCAGCAGTGTCACAGGGAGGGTTCTTTACGAGCAGTACTTC. Translation: CASSVTGRVLYEQYF.

The rearrangement joins TRBV9 to TRBJ2-2; 7 bases fit TRBD1. CDR3 length: 13 residues. Looked up from germline, CDR1 is SGDLS and CDR2 is YYNGEE. The ends lost 4 bases at V and 6 bases at J; junction bases unmatched: 3. The CDR3: CASSRGQSGELFF. Here the CDR3 DNA reads TGTGCCAGCAGCAGGGGACAGTCCGGGGAGCTGTTTTTT.

This sequence joins TRBV5-1 and TRBJ1-1, with D tentatively TRBD1 (6 bases). The germline V and J ends were trimmed by 4 bases and 4 bases, with 17 bases remaining between them. Looked up from germline, CDR1 is SGHRS and CDR2 is YFSETQ. This CDR3 contains 15 residues. The CDR3 reads CASSRGAGGLTEAFF. As DNA, the CDR3 is TGCGCCAGCAGCCGGGGGGCGGGGGGCCTCACTGAAGCTTTCTTT.

The count of this clone is one. V usage is TRBV14 and J usage is TRBJ2-5; D might be TRBD1 (5 bases). V was clipped by 1 base and J by 2 bases, with 11 bases between them. CDR1 SGHDN and CDR2 FVKESK come from the germline V gene. The CDR3 length is 15 residues. CDR3 protein: CASSQGGTAQETQYF. The CDR3, as DNA: TGTGCCAGCAGCCAAGGGGGCACGGCTCAAGAGACCCAGTACTTC.

The chain links TRBV28 to TRBJ1-5, with TRBD1 identical over 10 bases. Unmatched junction bases numbered 1, after V lost 6 bases and J lost 5 bases. CDR3 length equals 13 residues. Germline V CDR1 and CDR2: MDHEN, SYDVKM. CDR3 in DNA: TGTGCCAGCAGGGGGACAGGGGATCAGCCCCAGCATTTT. This translates into CASRGTGDQPQHF.

The rearrangement links TRBV5-1 to TRBJ2-3; D is possibly TRBD2 (5 bases). V was clipped by 3 bases and J by 0 bases, with 11 bases between them. From germline, CDR1 is SGHRS and CDR2 YFSETQ. CDR3 size: 15 residues. Here the CDR3 reads CASSSRTGSTDTQYF. CDR3 in DNA: TGCGCCAGCAGCTCGCGGACGGGAAGCACAGATACGCAGTATTTT.

This clone was seen only once. V and J are TRBV5-8 and TRBJ2-3; tentative D call: TRBD2 (6 bases). Germline values: CDR1 SGHTS, CDR2 YDEGEE. The CDR3 length is 15 residues. V was clipped by 2 bases and J by 6 bases, with 16 bases between them. The CDR3 loop is CASSFGGARRDTQYF. The CDR3 DNA reads TGTGCCAGCAGCTTCGGCGGGGCCCGCCGCGATACGCAGTATTTT.